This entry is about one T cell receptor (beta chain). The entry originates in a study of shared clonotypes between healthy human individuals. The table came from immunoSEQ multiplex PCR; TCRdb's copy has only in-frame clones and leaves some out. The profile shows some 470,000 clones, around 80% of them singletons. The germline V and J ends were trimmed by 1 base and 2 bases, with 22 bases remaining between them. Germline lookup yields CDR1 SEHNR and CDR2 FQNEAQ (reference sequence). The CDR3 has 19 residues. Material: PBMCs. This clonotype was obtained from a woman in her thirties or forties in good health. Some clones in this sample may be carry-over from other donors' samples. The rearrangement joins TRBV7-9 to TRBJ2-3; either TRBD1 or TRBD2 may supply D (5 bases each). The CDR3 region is CASSLEGRWRAPNTDTQYF. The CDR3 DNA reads TGTGCCAGCAGCTTAGAGGGGCGGTGGCGGGCCCCTAACACAGATACGCAGTATTTT. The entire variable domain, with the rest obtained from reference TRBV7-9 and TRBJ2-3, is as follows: DTGVSQNPRHKITKRGQNVTFRCDPISEHNRLYWYRQTLGQGPEFLTYFQNEAQLEKSRLLSDRFSAERPKGSFSTLEIQRTEQGDSAMYLCASSLEGRWRAPNTDTQYFGPGTRLTVL.